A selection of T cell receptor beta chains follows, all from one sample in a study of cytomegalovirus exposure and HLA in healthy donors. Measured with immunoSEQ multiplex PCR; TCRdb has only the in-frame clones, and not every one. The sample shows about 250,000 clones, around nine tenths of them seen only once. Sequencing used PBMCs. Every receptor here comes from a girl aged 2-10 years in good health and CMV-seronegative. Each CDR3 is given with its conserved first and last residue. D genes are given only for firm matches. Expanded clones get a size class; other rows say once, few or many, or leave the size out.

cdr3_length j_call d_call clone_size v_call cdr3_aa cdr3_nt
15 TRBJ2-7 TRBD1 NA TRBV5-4 CASSFPQGATTEQYF TGTGCCAGCAGCTTCCCACAGGGGGCGACTACCGAGCAGTACTTC
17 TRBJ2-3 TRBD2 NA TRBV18 CASSRPTSGSGIDTQYF TGTGCCAGCTCACGCCCTACTAGCGGGAGTGGGATTGATACGCAGTATTTT
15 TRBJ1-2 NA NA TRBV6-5 CASSQDSRDLNGYTF TGTGCCAGCAGCCAAGACAGCCGTGACCTCAATGGCTACACCTTC
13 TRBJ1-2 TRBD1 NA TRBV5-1 CASSLGQGNGYTF TGCGCCAGCAGCTTGGGACAGGGGAATGGCTACACCTTC
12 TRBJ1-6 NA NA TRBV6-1 CASSGDNSPLHF TGTGCCAGCAGCGGGGATAATTCACCCCTCCACTTT
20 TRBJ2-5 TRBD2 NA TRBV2 CASSYPAGVPHPSPLGEQYF TGTGCCAGCAGTTACCCCGCGGGGGTCCCCCACCCGTCTCCCCTAGGTGAGCAGTACTTC
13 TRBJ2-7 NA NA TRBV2 CASSVLNTGEQYF TGTGCCAGCAGTGTTCTGAACACGGGGGAGCAGTACTTC
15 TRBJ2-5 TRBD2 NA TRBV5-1 CASSSGGGNQETQYF TGCGCCAGCAGCTCCGGGGGGGGTAACCAAGAGACCCAGTACTTC
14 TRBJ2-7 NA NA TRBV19 CASSYSGASYEQYF TGTGCCAGTAGTTATTCTGGGGCCTCCTACGAGCAGTACTTC
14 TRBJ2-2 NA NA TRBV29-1 CSAHTGSGTGELFF TGCAGCGCGCATACAGGGTCAGGAACCGGGGAGCTGTTTTTT
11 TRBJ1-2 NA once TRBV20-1 CSARDEYGYTF TGCAGTGCTAGAGACGAGTATGGCTACACCTTC
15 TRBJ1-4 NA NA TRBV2 CASSEGSRKNEKLFF TGTGCCAGCAGTGAAGGCAGCAGGAAGAATGAAAAACTGTTTTTT
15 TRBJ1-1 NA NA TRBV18 CASSPLGVGGPEAFF TGTGCCAGCTCACCTCTCGGAGTCGGGGGACCTGAAGCTTTCTTT
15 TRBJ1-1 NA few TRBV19 CASSPETGLNTEAFF TGTGCCAGTAGTCCCGAGACAGGACTGAACACTGAAGCTTTCTTT
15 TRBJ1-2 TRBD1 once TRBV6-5 CASSRQGTKGYGYTF TGTGCCAGCAGTAGACAGGGGACGAAGGGCTATGGCTACACCTTC
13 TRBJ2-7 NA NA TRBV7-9 CSSSNDRPYEQYF TGTTCCAGCAGCAACGACAGGCCCTACGAGCAGTACTTC
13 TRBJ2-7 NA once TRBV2 CASSGTFSYEQYF TGTGCCAGCAGTGGGACTTTCTCCTACGAGCAGTACTTC
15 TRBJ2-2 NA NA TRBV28 CASSSGERNTGELFF TGTGCCAGCAGTTCGGGGGAAAGGAACACCGGGGAGCTGTTTTTT
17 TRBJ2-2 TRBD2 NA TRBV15 CATSRDTSGGYTGELFF TGTGCCACCAGCAGGGATACTAGCGGGGGATACACCGGGGAGCTGTTTTTT
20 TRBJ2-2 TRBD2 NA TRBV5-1 CASSPAPQLAGGANTGELFF TGCGCCAGCAGCCCGGCCCCTCAACTAGCGGGAGGAGCGAACACCGGGGAGCTGTTTTTT